This T cell receptor (beta chain) emerged from a study of blood T cells in healthy people across ages. Germline V lookup: CDR1 SGHVS, CDR2 FQNEAQ. This CDR3 is 13 amino acids long. Trimming cost V 4 bases and J 1 base, with 7 bases left between them. Isolation of PBMCs gave at least 6 million cells per sample. Then a second PCR, running roughly 6 to 12 cycles, was carried out with a sample-barcoded 5' primer and a J-beta primer mix. In TCRdb, the 5' RACE reads were re-called with MiXCR into one record per CDR3 protein. The repertoire includes about 780,000 distinct CDR3 sequences, around half of them detected once, and less than 20% sits in the top ten.

This receptor was obtained from a man at least 80 years old in good health. Sequencing used blood. The gene calls are TRBV7-8 and TRBJ2-5; D is unclear. For the CDR3, the DNA is TGTGCCAGCAGCTGGCAGCCCCAAGAGACCCAGTACTTC. It yields the protein CASSWQPQETQYF.